The clone carrying this T cell receptor (beta chain) was picked up a small number of times. A clone one base away is much larger, so this may be a read error. Each CDR3 protein is one row after TCRdb ran MiXCR on the multiplex PCR reads. The data show about 230,000 distinct CDR3 sequences, about 30% seen once. The sample originates from a study of breast tumors, draining lymph nodes, adjacent tissues. Axillary draining lymph nodes of breast cancer patients supplied the node samples. The CDR3 spans 17 residues. Trimming took 3 bases from V and 8 from J, leaving 24 bases between them. The germline V gene has CDR1 SGHRS and CDR2 YFSETQ.

The chain uses TRBV5-1 and TRBJ2-1; D is possibly TRBD1 (6 bases). This clonotype originated in a female donor with breast cancer. Some clones in this sample may be carry-over from other donors' samples. The source material was axillary lymph node tissue. The chain's CDR3 is CASSSKRMDSVTHEQFF. In DNA form, the CDR3 reads TGCGCCAGCAGCTCGAAGCGTATGGACAGCGTCACCCATGAGCAGTTCTTC.